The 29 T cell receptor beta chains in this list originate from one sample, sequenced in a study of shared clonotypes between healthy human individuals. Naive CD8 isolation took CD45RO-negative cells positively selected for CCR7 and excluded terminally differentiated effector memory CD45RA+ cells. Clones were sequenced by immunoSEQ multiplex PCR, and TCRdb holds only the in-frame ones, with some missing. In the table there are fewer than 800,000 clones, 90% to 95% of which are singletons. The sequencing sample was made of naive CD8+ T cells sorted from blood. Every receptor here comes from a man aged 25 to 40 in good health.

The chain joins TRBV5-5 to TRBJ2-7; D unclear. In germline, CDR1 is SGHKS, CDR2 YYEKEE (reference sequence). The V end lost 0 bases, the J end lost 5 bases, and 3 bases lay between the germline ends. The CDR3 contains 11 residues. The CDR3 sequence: CASSLADEQYF. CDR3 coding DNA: TGTGCCAGCAGCTTGGCCGACGAGCAGTACTTC.

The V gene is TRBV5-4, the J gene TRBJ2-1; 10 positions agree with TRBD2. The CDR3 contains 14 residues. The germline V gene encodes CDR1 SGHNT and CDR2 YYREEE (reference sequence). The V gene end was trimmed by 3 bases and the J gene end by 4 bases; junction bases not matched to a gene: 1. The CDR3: CASSSSGSYNEQFF. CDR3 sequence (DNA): TGTGCCAGCAGCTCTAGCGGGAGTTACAATGAGCAGTTCTTC. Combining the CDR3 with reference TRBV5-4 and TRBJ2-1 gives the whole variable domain ETGVTQSPTHLIKTRGQQVTLRCSSQSGHNTVSWYQQALGQGPQFIFQYYREEENGRGNFPPRFSGLQFPNYSSELNVNALELDDSALYLCASSSSGSYNEQFFGPGTRLTVL.

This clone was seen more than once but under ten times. CDR3 loop: CASSLGWGSGANVLTF. The DNA of the CDR3 is TGTGCCAGCAGCTTAGGATGGGGCTCTGGGGCCAACGTCCTGACTTTC. This rearrangement joins TRBV11-2 to TRBJ2-6; D uncertain. V was pared by 1 base and J by 0 bases, with 7 bases between. The length of the CDR3 is 16 residues. From germline, CDR1 is SGHAT and CDR2 FQNNGV.

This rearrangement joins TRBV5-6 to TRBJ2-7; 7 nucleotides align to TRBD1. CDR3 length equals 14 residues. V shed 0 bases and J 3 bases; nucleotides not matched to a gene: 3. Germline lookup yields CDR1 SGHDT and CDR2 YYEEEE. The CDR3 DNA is TGTGCCAGCAGCTTGGCGGGACAGCACTACGAGCAGTACTTC. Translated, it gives CASSLAGQHYEQYF.

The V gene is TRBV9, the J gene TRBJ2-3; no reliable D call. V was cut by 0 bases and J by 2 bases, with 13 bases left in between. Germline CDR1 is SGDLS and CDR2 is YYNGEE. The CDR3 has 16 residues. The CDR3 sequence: CASSVVGSSPTDTQYF. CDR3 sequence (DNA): TGTGCCAGCAGCGTAGTCGGTAGTTCTCCCACAGATACGCAGTATTTT. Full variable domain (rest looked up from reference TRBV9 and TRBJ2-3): DSGVTQTPKHLITATGQRVTLRCSPRSGDLSVYWYQQSLDQGLQFLIQYYNGEERAKGNILERFSAQQFPDLHSELNLSSLELGDSALYFCASSVVGSSPTDTQYFGPGTRLTVL.

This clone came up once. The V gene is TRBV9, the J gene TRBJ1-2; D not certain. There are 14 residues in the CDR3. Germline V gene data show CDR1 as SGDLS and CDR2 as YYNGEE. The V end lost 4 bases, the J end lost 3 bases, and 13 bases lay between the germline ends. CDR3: CASSPPDIDYGYTF. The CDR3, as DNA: TGTGCCAGCAGCCCACCCGACATAGACTATGGCTACACCTTC. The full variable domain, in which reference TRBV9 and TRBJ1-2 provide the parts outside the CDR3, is DSGVTQTPKHLITATGQRVTLRCSPRSGDLSVYWYQQSLDQGLQFLIQYYNGEERAKGNILERFSAQQFPDLHSELNLSSLELGDSALYFCASSPPDIDYGYTFGSGTRLTVV.

CDR3 bases: TGTGCCAGCAGCTTAGAGGGTGGAGGGGCCAAAAACATTCAGTACTTC. Residues: CASSLEGGGAKNIQYF. The genes are TRBV7-8 and TRBJ2-4; a weak D match, TRBD2 (6 bases). CDR1 and CDR2 (germline): SGHVS, FQNEAQ. Trimming stripped 1 base from V and 1 base from J, with 11 bases between. This CDR3 spans 16 amino acids. Full variable domain (remainder filled in from reference TRBV7-8 and TRBJ2-4): GAGVSQSPRYKVAKRGQDVALRCDPISGHVSLFWYQQALGQGPEFLTYFQNEAQLDKSGLPSDRFFAERPEGSVSTLKIQRTQQEDSAVYLCASSLEGGGAKNIQYFGAGTRLSVL.

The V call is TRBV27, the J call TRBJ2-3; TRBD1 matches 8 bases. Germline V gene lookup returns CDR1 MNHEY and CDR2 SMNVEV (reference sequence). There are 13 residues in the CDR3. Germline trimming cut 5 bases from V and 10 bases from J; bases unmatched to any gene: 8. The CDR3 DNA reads TGTGCCAGCAGTATCCGGACAGGGATAGCGCAGTATTTT. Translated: CASSIRTGIAQYF.

The CDR3 DNA reads TGCGCCAGCAGCTTGGGACTTTCCATTTACGAGCAGTACTTC. This sequence encodes CASSLGLSIYEQYF. The chain uses TRBV5-1 and TRBJ2-7; D is unclear. Germline V CDR1 and CDR2: SGHRS, YFSETQ. V lost 0 bases to trimming and J lost 4 bases, with 11 bases between them. CDR3 length: 14 residues.

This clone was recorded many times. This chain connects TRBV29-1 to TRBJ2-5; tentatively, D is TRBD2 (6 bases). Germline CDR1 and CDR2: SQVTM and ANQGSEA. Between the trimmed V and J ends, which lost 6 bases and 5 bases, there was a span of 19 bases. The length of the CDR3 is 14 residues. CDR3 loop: CSVPGEGVMETQYF. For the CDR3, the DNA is TGCAGCGTGCCGGGGGAAGGGGTAATGGAGACCCAGTACTTC.

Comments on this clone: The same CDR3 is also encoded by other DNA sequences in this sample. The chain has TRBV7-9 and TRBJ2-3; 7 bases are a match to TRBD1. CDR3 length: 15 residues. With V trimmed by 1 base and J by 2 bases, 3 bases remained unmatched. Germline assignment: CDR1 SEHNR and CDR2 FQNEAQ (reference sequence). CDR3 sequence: CASSLGQGVTDTQYF. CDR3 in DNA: TGTGCCAGCAGCTTAGGCCAGGGGGTCACAGATACGCAGTATTTT.

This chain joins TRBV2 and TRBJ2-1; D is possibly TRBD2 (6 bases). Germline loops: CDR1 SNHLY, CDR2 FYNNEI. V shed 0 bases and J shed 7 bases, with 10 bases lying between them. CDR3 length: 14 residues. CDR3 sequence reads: CASSEALRGNEQFF. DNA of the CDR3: TGTGCCAGCAGTGAAGCGCTTCGGGGGAATGAGCAGTTCTTC.

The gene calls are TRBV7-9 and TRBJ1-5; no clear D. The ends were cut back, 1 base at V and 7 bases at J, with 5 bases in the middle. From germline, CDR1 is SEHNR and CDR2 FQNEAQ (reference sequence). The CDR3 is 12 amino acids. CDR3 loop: CASSLGAQPQHF. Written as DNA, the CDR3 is TGTGCCAGCAGCTTAGGGGCCCAGCCCCAGCATTTT.

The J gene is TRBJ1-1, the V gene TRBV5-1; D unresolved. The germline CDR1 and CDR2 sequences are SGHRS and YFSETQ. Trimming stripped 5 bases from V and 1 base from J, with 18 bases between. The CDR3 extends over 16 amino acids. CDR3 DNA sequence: TGCGCCAGCAGTTTTGGGAGTCCGGACCGGAACACTGAAGCTTTCTTT. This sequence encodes CASSFGSPDRNTEAFF. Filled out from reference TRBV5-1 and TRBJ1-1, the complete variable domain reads KAGVTQTPRYLIKTRGQQVTLSCSPISGHRSVSWYQQTPGQGLQFLFEYFSETQRNKGNFPGRFSGRQFSNSRSEMNVSTLELGDSALYLCASSFGSPDRNTEAFFGQGTRLTVV.

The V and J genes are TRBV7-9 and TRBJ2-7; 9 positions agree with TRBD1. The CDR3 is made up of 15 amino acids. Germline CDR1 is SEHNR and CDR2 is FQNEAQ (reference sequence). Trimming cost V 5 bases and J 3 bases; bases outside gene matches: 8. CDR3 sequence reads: CASSTTGTGHYEQYF. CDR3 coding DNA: TGTGCCAGCAGCACAACCGGGACAGGGCACTACGAGCAGTACTTC.

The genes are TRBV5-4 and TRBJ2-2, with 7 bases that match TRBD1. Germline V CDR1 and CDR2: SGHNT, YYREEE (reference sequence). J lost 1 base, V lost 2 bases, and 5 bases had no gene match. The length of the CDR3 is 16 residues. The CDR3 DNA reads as TGTGCCAGCAGCTTAGATGCAGGGGGGAACACCGGGGAGCTGTTTTTT. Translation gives CASSLDAGGNTGELFF.

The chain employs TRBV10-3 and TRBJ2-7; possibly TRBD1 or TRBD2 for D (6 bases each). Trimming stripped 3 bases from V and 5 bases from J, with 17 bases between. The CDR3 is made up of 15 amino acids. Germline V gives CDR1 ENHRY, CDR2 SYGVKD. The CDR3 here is CAISDLWGASDEQYF. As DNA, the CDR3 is TGTGCCATCAGTGATCTGTGGGGGGCTAGCGACGAGCAGTACTTC.

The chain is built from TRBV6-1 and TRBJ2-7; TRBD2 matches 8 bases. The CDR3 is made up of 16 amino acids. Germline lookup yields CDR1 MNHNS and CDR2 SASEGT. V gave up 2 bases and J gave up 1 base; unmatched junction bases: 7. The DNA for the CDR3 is TGTGCCAGCAGTGAAACCTTAGCGGGAAGATCCTACGAGCAGTACTTC. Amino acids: CASSETLAGRSYEQYF.

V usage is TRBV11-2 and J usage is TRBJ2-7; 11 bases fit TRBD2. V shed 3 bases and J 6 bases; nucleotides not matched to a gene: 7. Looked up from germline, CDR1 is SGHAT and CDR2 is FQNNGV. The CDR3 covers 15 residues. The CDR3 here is CASSFLSGRDTEQYF. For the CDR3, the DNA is TGTGCCAGCAGCTTCCTTAGCGGGAGGGACACCGAGCAGTACTTC.

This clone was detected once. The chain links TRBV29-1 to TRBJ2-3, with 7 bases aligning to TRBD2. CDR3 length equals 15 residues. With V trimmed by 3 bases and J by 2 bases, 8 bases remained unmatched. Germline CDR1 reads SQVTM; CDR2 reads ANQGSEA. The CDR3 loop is CSVEFPSGFTDTQYF. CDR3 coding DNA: TGCAGCGTTGAGTTTCCTAGCGGATTCACAGATACGCAGTATTTT.

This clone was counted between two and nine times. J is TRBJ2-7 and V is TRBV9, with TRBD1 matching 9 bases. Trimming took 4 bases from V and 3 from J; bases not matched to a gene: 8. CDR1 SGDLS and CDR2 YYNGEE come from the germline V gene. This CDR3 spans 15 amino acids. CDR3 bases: TGTGCCAGCAGCCCCCCGGGGACAGGGCGCTACGAGCAGTACTTC. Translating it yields CASSPPGTGRYEQYF.

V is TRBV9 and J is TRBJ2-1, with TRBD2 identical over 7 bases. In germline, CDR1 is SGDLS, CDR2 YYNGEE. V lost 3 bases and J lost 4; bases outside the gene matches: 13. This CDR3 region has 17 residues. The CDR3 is CASSALLGTTSYNEQFF. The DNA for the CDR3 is TGTGCCAGCAGCGCCCTGCTGGGGACTACCTCTTACAATGAGCAGTTCTTC.

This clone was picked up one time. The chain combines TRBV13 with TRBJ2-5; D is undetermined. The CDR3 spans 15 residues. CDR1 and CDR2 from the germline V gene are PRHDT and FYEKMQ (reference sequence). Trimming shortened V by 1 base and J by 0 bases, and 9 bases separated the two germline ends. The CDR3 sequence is CASSLVAENQETQYF. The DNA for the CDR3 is TGTGCCAGCAGCTTAGTGGCCGAAAACCAAGAGACCCAGTACTTC. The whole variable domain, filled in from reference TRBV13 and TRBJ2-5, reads AAGVIQSPRHLIKEKRETATLKCYPIPRHDTVYWYQQGPGQDPQFLISFYEKMQSDKGSIPDRFSAQQFSDYHSELNMSSLELGDSALYFCASSLVAENQETQYFGPGTRLLVL.

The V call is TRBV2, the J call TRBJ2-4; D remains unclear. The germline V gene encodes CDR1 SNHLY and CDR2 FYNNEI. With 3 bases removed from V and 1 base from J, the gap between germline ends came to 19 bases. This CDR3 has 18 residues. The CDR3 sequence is CASSESQLEIPAKNIQYF. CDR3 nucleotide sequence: TGTGCCAGCAGTGAGTCTCAGCTGGAGATCCCGGCCAAAAACATTCAGTACTTC.

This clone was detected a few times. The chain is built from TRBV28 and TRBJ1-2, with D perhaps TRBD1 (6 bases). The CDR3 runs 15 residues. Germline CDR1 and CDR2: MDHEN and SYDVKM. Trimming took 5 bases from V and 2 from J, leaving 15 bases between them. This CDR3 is CASSNLRGPNYGYTF. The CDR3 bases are TGTGCCAGCAGTAACCTCAGGGGACCCAACTATGGCTACACCTTC.

The CDR3 DNA sequence: TGTGCCAGCAGGGCGGACAGCTCTGGAAACACCATATATTTT. Amino acid sequence: CASRADSSGNTIYF. The J gene is TRBJ1-3, the V gene TRBV2; possible D gene TRBD1, 6 bases. The germline V and J ends were trimmed by 6 bases and 0 bases, with 9 bases remaining between them. The germline V gene has CDR1 SNHLY and CDR2 FYNNEI. The CDR3 is made up of 14 amino acids.

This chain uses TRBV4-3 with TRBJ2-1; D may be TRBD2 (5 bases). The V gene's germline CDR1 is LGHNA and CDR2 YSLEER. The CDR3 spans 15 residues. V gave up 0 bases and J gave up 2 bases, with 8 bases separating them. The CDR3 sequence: CASSQERVAYNEQFF. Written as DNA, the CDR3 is TGCGCCAGCAGCCAAGAGCGGGTGGCCTACAATGAGCAGTTCTTC.

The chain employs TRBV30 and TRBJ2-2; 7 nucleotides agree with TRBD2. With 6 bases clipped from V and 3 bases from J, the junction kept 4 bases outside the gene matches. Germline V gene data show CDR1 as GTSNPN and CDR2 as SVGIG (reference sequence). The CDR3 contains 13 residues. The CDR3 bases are TGTGCCTGTAGCGGGTTTGACACCGGGGAGCTGTTTTTT. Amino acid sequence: CACSGFDTGELFF.

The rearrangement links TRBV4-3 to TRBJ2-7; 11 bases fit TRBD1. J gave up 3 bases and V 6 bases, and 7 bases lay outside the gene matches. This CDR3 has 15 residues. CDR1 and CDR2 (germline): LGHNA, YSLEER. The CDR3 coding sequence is TGCGCCAGCAGTACGGGACAGGGGGTGTTCTACGAGCAGTACTTC. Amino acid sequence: CASSTGQGVFYEQYF.